Listed below are T cell receptor beta chains from one sample, sequenced in a study of control samples from healthy donors and cancer patients. Assay: immunoSEQ multiplex PCR; the TCRdb copy retains only in-frame clones and omits some. Of around 23,000 clones in the sample, 85% were seen once. Input material: PBMCs. All receptors derive from a man aged 60 to 69 with head and neck cancer. Each CDR3 is given with its conserved first and last residue.

>TRBJ1-2|TRBV7-9
CASSFSGGGNGYTF
>TRBJ2-7|TRBV4-1
CASSPAPGLLYEQYF
>TRBJ1-5|TRBV7-3
CASSSGEGLPQHF
>TRBJ2-7|TRBV4-2
CASSQVIGLSRPFEQYF
>TRBJ2-7|TRBV30
CAWSVPRGSVSREQYF
>TRBJ2-5|TRBV14
CASSLSRTMETQYF
>TRBJ1-2|TRBV11-2
CASSLDGNYGYTF
>TRBJ2-7|TRBV11-2
CASSLDPSGVNEQYF
>TRBJ1-2|TRBV19
CASRRDYGYTF
>TRBJ2-2|TRBV27
CASSGLASTGELFF
>TRBJ2-3|TRBV10-2
CASKISTDTQYF
>TRBJ1-1|TRBV10-2
CASSEWGDTEAFF
>TRBJ1-2|TRBV3-1/TRBV3-2
CASSLEGDGYTF
>TRBJ2-3|TRBV11-2
CASSRGLRTDTQYF
>TRBJ2-1|TRBV7-8
CASSSKTLSYNEQFF
>TRBJ2-3|TRBV11-2
CASSSGTSGRAYTDTQYF
>TRBJ2-2|TRBV21-1
CASSKWLSGRLRGELFF
>TRBJ2-2|TRBV5-1
CASSLPGGRELFF
>TRBJ2-3|TRBV6-5
CASSNIDTQYF
>TRBJ2-3|TRBV5-1
CATQRLAGPENSTDTQYF
>TRBJ2-7|TRBV29-1
CSVEVGGQGAEQYF
>TRBJ2-3|TRBV5-1
CASSLTSGTYTDTQYF
>TRBJ2-2|TRBV5-1
CASSWADRYTGELFF
>TRBJ1-6|TRBV6-5
CASSAGDNNSPLHF
>TRBJ1-2|TRBV6-5
CASSRASNYGYTF
>TRBJ2-2|TRBV11-3
CASSLDRSSSTGELFF
>TRBJ2-2|TRBV9
CASSVIGSTGELFF
>TRBJ1-1|TRBV27
CASSAGGWTEAFF
>TRBJ2-1|TRBV7-6
CASSLGGPGSYNEQFF
>TRBJ1-1|TRBV5-8
CASSLRGLGTEAFF